This TCR beta chain emerged from a study of blood T cell repertoires in COVID-19. Generated by immunoSEQ multiplex PCR, the TCRdb table keeps only in-frame clones and is missing some. The repertoire includes hundreds of thousands of clones, 90% of them detected once, and 0.85% to 0.9% sits in the top ten. CDR3 length: 14 amino acids. Germline values: CDR1 MNHEY, CDR2 SMNVEV (reference sequence). The V and J ends lost 0 bases and 2 bases respectively, with 8 bases between them. The V gene is TRBV27, the J gene TRBJ2-7, with TRBD1 as a possible D gene (5 bases). Sequencing was done on a sample of PBMCs or T cells enriched from blood (not recorded which). The receptor comes from a man in his forties or fifties who had been exposed to COVID-19. The CDR3, as DNA: TGTGCCAGCAGTTTATCGGGCAGGGCCTACGAGCAGTACTTC. Translation: CASSLSGRAYEQYF.